This T cell receptor beta chain was identified during a study of blood T cell repertoires in COVID-19. Background on the study: PBMCs, B-cell-depleted T cells, or T cells provided the cDNA or gDNA that made up the material.

Clones were sequenced by immunoSEQ multiplex PCR, and TCRdb holds only the in-frame ones, with some missing. Among approximately 290,000 clones listed, around 90% were seen once. Donors of Cohort 3 who recovered were those that had two negative PCRs, clearance, or symptom resolution. Trimming removed 7 bases from V and 4 bases from J, with 8 bases in between. CDR3 size: 13 residues. Germline assignment: CDR1 MNHNY and CDR2 SVGAGI (reference sequence). This sequence was found in a woman aged 25 to 45 who had recovered from COVID-19. The chain recombines TRBV6-6 with TRBJ1-6; D is ambiguous. Sample: PBMCs or T cells enriched from blood (not recorded which). The CDR3 loop is CASTDFYNSPLHF. The CDR3 DNA sequence: TGTGCCAGCACCGACTTTTATAATTCACCCCTCCACTTT.